Each of the 2 T cell receptor beta chains below was sequenced from the same sample in a study of T cells in Graves' hyperthyroidism and ophthalmopathy. Authors of the study amplified TCR beta CDR3 regions from RNA transcripts. The HTBI primer set was used in a first-round RT-PCR of the TCR CDR3. TCRdb recomputed calls from the multiplex PCR reads with MiXCR, one row per CDR3 protein. The sample yields approximately 600,000 distinct CDR3 sequences, around 20% seen once. Sequencing used blood. These receptors all stem from a man aged 30-40 years with Graves' ophthalmopathy.

This clonotype was seen a handful of times. This chain connects TRBV10-2 to TRBJ2-7, with a weak D call TRBD2 (6 bases). Germline V lookup: CDR1 WSHSY, CDR2 SAAADI. The CDR3 length is 13 residues. Deletions cut 8 bases from V and 2 bases from J, with 13 bases between. CDR3 DNA sequence: TGCGCCAGCGCGGAGGGAGTAACCTACGAGCAGTACTTC. Residues: CASAEGVTYEQYF.

This clonotype showed up just a few times. The V and J genes are TRBV6-2 or TRBV6-3 and TRBJ2-7; 7 bases fit TRBD1. The CDR3 spans 16 residues. Germline assignment: CDR1 MNHEY and CDR2 SVGEGT. V trimming: 7 bases; J trimming: 2 bases; junction bases outside the gene matches: 14. CDR3 in DNA: TGTGCCAGCAAGAGAATATCCGGGACAGAGACCTACGAGCAGTACTTC. Residues: CASKRISGTETYEQYF.